The 26 T cell receptor beta chains below come from one sample, sequenced in a study of blood T cells in healthy people across ages. Alongside a J-beta primer mix, a sample-barcoded 5' primer served in a second PCR lasting roughly 6 to 12 cycles. TCRdb re-derived calls from the 5' RACE reads in MiXCR, one entry per CDR3 protein. The sample consists of some 640,000 distinct CDR3 sequences, about 28% of them appearing once. Sample: blood. The receptors originated from an elderly woman in good health.

The chain is built from TRBV20-1 and TRBJ1-2; D is possibly TRBD1 (6 bases). V was trimmed by 0 bases and J by 2 bases, leaving 10 bases between them. CDR1 and CDR2 (germline): DFQATT, SNEGSKA (reference sequence). The CDR3 contains 14 residues. CDR3 sequence (DNA): TGCAGTGCTAGAGACCAGGGGCCGAACTATGGCTACACCTTC. Translation: CSARDQGPNYGYTF.

The chain couples TRBV6-2 or TRBV6-3 to TRBJ2-3, with TRBD2 matching over 10 bases. The germline V gene encodes CDR1 MNHEY and CDR2 SVGEGT. After removal of 4 bases from V and 4 bases from J, the junction contained 11 bases not matched to a gene. This CDR3 comprises 17 residues. Written as DNA, the CDR3 is TGTGCCAGCAGTTGGGCCACTAGCGGGGTGACGCCAGATACGCAGTATTTT. Protein sequence: CASSWATSGVTPDTQYF.

There are a few counts of this clonotype. This chain uses TRBV12-3 or TRBV12-4 with TRBJ1-2; D might be TRBD1 (5 bases). Deletions cut 7 bases from V and 2 bases from J, with 17 bases between. This CDR3 spans 15 amino acids. CDR3 sequence reads: CASTKSGTINYGYTF. The CDR3 DNA reads TGTGCCAGCACCAAAAGTGGGACCATCAACTATGGCTACACCTTC.

This clonotype was seen many times. This chain uses TRBV7-2 with TRBJ2-6; 7 bases map to TRBD1. The CDR3 has 15 residues. Germline CDR1 reads SGHTA; CDR2 reads FQGNSA. With 4 bases clipped from V and 2 bases from J, the junction kept 2 bases outside the gene matches. Written as DNA, the CDR3 is TGTGCCAGCAGCTACACAGGGGCTGGGGCCAACGTCCTGACTTTC. Translation gives CASSYTGAGANVLTF.

This clonotype came up many times. The DNA of the CDR3 is TGTGCCAGCAGTTCACACGTACAGGGGCTTTACGAGCAGTACTTC. Residues: CASSSHVQGLYEQYF. V usage is TRBV11-1 and J usage is TRBJ2-7, with 7 bases aligning to TRBD1. Trimming took 6 bases from V and 4 from J; bases not matched to a gene: 12. Per germline, CDR1 SGHAT and CDR2 FQDESV (reference sequence). The CDR3 runs to 15 residues.

Concerning this clonotype itself: A much larger clone lies one base from this, so it may be a read error. V usage is TRBV20-1 and J usage is TRBJ2-4; unclear D gene. CDR3 size: 11 residues. Germline V CDR1 and CDR2: DFQATT, SNEGSKA (reference sequence). CDR3: CGLSDLNIQYF. Here the CDR3 DNA reads TGCGGTCTTTCGGACCTAAACATTCAGTACTTC.

This clonotype was counted many times. The genes are TRBV6-5 and TRBJ1-5; D might be TRBD1 (6 bases). Germline V gives CDR1 MNHEY, CDR2 SVGAGI. CDR3 size: 15 residues. V was clipped by 6 bases and J by 6 bases, with 18 bases between them. The CDR3 loop reads CASSRRGGSSQPQHF. The CDR3 nucleotides are TGTGCCAGCAGCCGAAGGGGGGGCTCAAGTCAGCCCCAGCATTTT.

The chain links TRBV4-1 to TRBJ1-3; possibly TRBD1 for D (5 bases). There are 16 residues in the CDR3. Trimming shortened V by 0 bases and J by 4 bases, and 13 bases separated the two germline ends. CDR1 MGHRA and CDR2 YSYEKL come from the germline V gene. CDR3 region: CASSQDDPWDGNTIYF. DNA of the CDR3: TGCGCCAGCAGCCAAGATGACCCCTGGGACGGAAACACCATATATTTT.

This clonotype was observed a handful of times. The chain combines TRBV5-6 with TRBJ1-1; D may be TRBD1 (5 bases). From germline, CDR1 is SGHDT and CDR2 YYEEEE. The CDR3 is 15 amino acids. V was shortened by 4 bases and J by 2 bases, with 15 bases between the two germline ends. CDR3: CASSPAGRGNTEAFF. CDR3 nucleotides: TGTGCCAGCAGCCCGGCGGGACGGGGTAACACTGAAGCTTTCTTT.

The chain recombines TRBV30 with TRBJ1-6, with D perhaps TRBD1 (5 bases). CDR3 length equals 14 residues. Germline V gene data show CDR1 as GTSNPN and CDR2 as SVGIG (reference sequence). The V end was cut by 2 bases, the J end by 7 bases, with 12 bases between. CDR3 DNA sequence: TGTGCCTGGAGTCCGGGACTGACGAATTCACCCCTCCACTTT. Protein: CAWSPGLTNSPLHF.

This clonotype has ten or more counts. The rearrangement uses TRBV5-6 and TRBJ1-6; D may be TRBD1 (5 bases). Looked up from germline, CDR1 is SGHDT and CDR2 is YYEEEE. V lost 2 bases and J lost 6, with 9 bases in between. This CDR3 comprises 14 residues. DNA for the CDR3: TGTGCCAGCAGCTTCTCAGGGAGTAATTCACCCCTCCACTTT. Protein sequence: CASSFSGSNSPLHF.

There are a few counts of this clonotype. The V gene is TRBV6-1, the J gene TRBJ2-3; perhaps TRBD1 as D (6 bases). Deletions cut 5 bases from V and 1 base from J, with 16 bases between. The CDR3 sequence is 16 residues long. Looked up from germline, CDR1 is MNHNS and CDR2 is SASEGT. CDR3 DNA sequence: TGTGCCAGCAGTCGACAGGTTCCTCGGGGCACAGATACGCAGTATTTT. Residues: CASSRQVPRGTDTQYF.

This clonotype was seen just once. This could be a read error, since a much larger clone is one nucleotide away. The rearrangement joins TRBV5-1 to TRBJ1-2, with TRBD1 as a possible D gene (6 bases). The CDR3 consists of 13 residues. Germline assignment: CDR1 SGHRS and CDR2 YFSETQ. The V gene lost 0 bases and the J gene lost 7 bases, with 10 bases spanning the gap. Here the CDR3 DNA reads TGCGCCAGCAGCTTGGTCCCAGGGGTTGGCTACACCTTC. This codes for CASSLVPGVGYTF.

This clonotype came up a few times. The chain combines TRBV19 with TRBJ2-7; perhaps D is TRBD1 or TRBD2 (5 bases each). This CDR3 contains 13 residues. The V end was cut by 3 bases, the J end by 3 bases, with 9 bases between. Germline-derived CDR1 and CDR2 are LNHDA and SQIVND (reference sequence). CDR3 bases: TGTGCCAGTAGTATCTCGGGGCGCTACGAGCAGTACTTC. As protein: CASSISGRYEQYF.

The sample holds a few counts of this clonotype. The V call is TRBV20-1, the J call TRBJ2-3, with 7 bases matching TRBD1. This CDR3 has 15 residues. Per the germline V gene, CDR1 is DFQATT and CDR2 is SNEGSKA (reference sequence). V was clipped by 3 bases and J by 4 bases; unmatched bases: 10. CDR3: CSASRTGLSADTQYF. The CDR3, as DNA: TGCAGTGCTAGCCGGACAGGACTTAGCGCAGATACGCAGTATTTT.

The chain joins TRBV12-3 or TRBV12-4 to TRBJ2-3; a weak D match, TRBD2 (6 bases). There are 15 residues in the CDR3. The V end was cut by 2 bases, the J end by 15 bases, with 24 bases between. CDR3 coding DNA: TGTGCCAGCAGTTTACGCGGAGGGGCCACAGATATGCAATATTTT. Its translation: CASSLRGGATDMQYF.

J is TRBJ1-4 and V is TRBV4-2; D is unresolved. The CDR3 totals 16 residues. The V and J ends lost 3 bases and 8 bases respectively, with 19 bases between them. Germline loops: CDR1 LGHNA, CDR2 YNFKEQ. The CDR3 DNA sequence: TGTGCCAGCAGCCAGGACGACAAATCGGGAGGGGAAAAACTGTTTTTT. Its translation is CASSQDDKSGGEKLFF.

In this sample, this clonotype turned up many times. The J gene is TRBJ2-7, the V gene TRBV29-1, with 11 bases aligning to TRBD1. Germline lookup yields CDR1 SQVTM and CDR2 ANQGSEA. The CDR3 spans 13 residues. After removal of 6 bases from V and 5 bases from J, the junction contained 6 bases not matched to a gene. The CDR3 here is CSVWDRGGHEQYF. In nucleotides, the CDR3 is TGCAGCGTGTGGGACAGGGGGGGCCACGAGCAGTACTTC.

V and J are TRBV4-2 and TRBJ2-7, with a weak D call TRBD1 (5 bases). Trimming shortened V by 6 bases and J by 5 bases, and 14 bases separated the two germline ends. Germline assignment: CDR1 LGHNA and CDR2 YNFKEQ. There are 13 residues in the CDR3. DNA for the CDR3: TGTGCCAGCAGTTTACAGGAGAAGGACGAGCAGTACTTC. Protein: CASSLQEKDEQYF.

This clonotype was recorded a few times. J is TRBJ1-1 and V is TRBV5-5; unclear D gene. Trimming removed 1 base at V and 2 bases at J, with 6 bases between. Germline V gene lookup returns CDR1 SGHKS and CDR2 YYEKEE (reference sequence). This CDR3 has 13 residues. CDR3 sequence (DNA): TGTGCCAGCAGCTTGCAGACCAACACTGAAGCTTTCTTT. It encodes CASSLQTNTEAFF.

The chain links TRBV6-6 to TRBJ2-1; the match to TRBD2 covers 8 bases. Germline lookup yields CDR1 MNHNY and CDR2 SVGAGI (reference sequence). The CDR3 consists of 14 residues. V gave up 8 bases and J gave up 3 bases; unmatched junction bases: 6. This CDR3 reads CASQRAGGYNEQFF. The CDR3 bases are TGTGCCAGCCAAAGGGCGGGGGGCTACAATGAGCAGTTCTTC.

With respect to this clonotype: A much larger clone lies a single base off, so this may be a read error. The CDR3 bases are TGTGCCATCAGTGAGTCGCAGGGGAATCGGCCCCAGCATTTT. It codes for CAISESQGNRPQHF. The chain combines TRBV10-3 with TRBJ1-5; maybe TRBD1 (6 bases). Germline CDR1 reads ENHRY; CDR2 reads SYGVKD. The CDR3 sequence is 14 residues long.

The V call is TRBV6-1, the J call TRBJ1-3; D gene ambiguous. Germline-derived CDR1 and CDR2 are MNHNS and SASEGT. The CDR3 consists of 12 residues. The ends were cut back, 2 bases at V and 7 bases at J, with 6 bases in the middle. The CDR3 bases are TGTGCCAGCAGTGAACGGCCGAACACCATATATTTT. It specifies CASSERPNTIYF.

This clonotype was detected a few times. The chain links TRBV27 to TRBJ1-1; D ambiguous. The CDR3 runs 15 residues. Trimming left V 4 bases short and J 0 bases short, with 12 bases between. CDR1 and CDR2 from the germline V gene are MNHEY and SMNVEV (reference sequence). The CDR3 DNA reads as TGTGCCAGCAGTTGGGCTTGGGGAGTGAACACTGAAGCTTTCTTT. This codes for CASSWAWGVNTEAFF.

Turning to this clonotype: Since a much larger clone is just one base distant, this may be a read error. V is TRBV20-1 and J is TRBJ1-5; 9 nucleotides agree with TRBD1. J was trimmed by 8 bases and V by 3 bases; bases with no gene match: 14. Per germline, CDR1 DFQATT and CDR2 SNEGSKA (reference sequence). The CDR3 totals 16 residues. CDR3 sequence: CSARQQGAGGCKPQHF. CDR3 in DNA: TGCAGTGCTAGGCAACAGGGGGCCGGAGGGTGTAAGCCCCAGCATTTT.

This clonotype was counted only a few times. The genes are TRBV20-1 and TRBJ2-5; D gene ambiguous. Germline CDR1 DFQATT, CDR2 SNEGSKA (reference sequence). Trimming left V 1 base short and J 1 base short, with 10 bases between. This CDR3 has 14 amino acids. The CDR3, as DNA: TGCAGTGCTAGAGCTGGAGACACCCAAGAGACCCAGTACTTC. Translating it yields CSARAGDTQETQYF.